Listed below are T cell receptor beta chains from one sample, sequenced in a study of cytomegalovirus exposure and HLA in healthy donors. Method: immunoSEQ multiplex PCR; TCRdb's copy keeps in-frame clones and lacks some. The sample has over 200,000 clones, 77% seen once. Specimen: PBMCs. All receptors come from a woman aged 55-75 years in good health and CMV-seropositive. Each CDR3 is given with its conserved first and last residue. A D gene is named only where the DNA matches it firmly. Rows may omit the clone size; those that give it use once, few, many or a size class.

j_call d_call clone_size v_call cdr3_nt cdr3_aa
TRBJ1-4 TRBD1 NA TRBV2 TGTGCCAGCAGTCGAGGACAGGTCCGGCCCTTTAATGAAAAACTGTTTTTT CASSRGQVRPFNEKLFF
TRBJ1-1 TRBD1 NA TRBV28 TGTGCCAGCAGTCTTTGGACAGGGGGGTACACTGAAGCTTTCTTT CASSLWTGGYTEAFF
TRBJ2-1 TRBD2 NA TRBV11-3 TGTGCCAGCAGCTTCCACAGCGGGAGTGGGGATGAGCAGTTCTTC CASSFHSGSGDEQFF
TRBJ2-4 TRBD2 NA TRBV7-2 TGTGCCAGCAGAGGGACTAGCGGAACCAAAAACATTCAGTACTTC CASRGTSGTKNIQYF
TRBJ1-1 NA NA TRBV30 TGTGCCTGGAGTCCTCGGGTGGGGGGAACTATGAACACTGAAGCTTTCTTT CAWSPRVGGTMNTEAFF
TRBJ1-1 NA NA TRBV7-7 TGTGCCAGCAGCCGAAATAGGGGAACTGAAGCTTTCTTT CASSRNRGTEAFF
TRBJ1-2 TRBD1 NA TRBV28 TGTGCCAGCAGTTCGGGACAGGGATCAAACTATGGCTACACCTTC CASSSGQGSNYGYTF
TRBJ1-1 NA NA TRBV19 TGTGCCAGTAGTATCCTTGGGTCGAGGACTGAAGCTTTCTTT CASSILGSRTEAFF
TRBJ2-5 TRBD2 NA TRBV10-3 TGTGCCATCAGTGAGTCGATCGGCCTAGCGGGACAAGAGACCCAGTACTTC CAISESIGLAGQETQYF
TRBJ2-3 TRBD2 NA TRBV27 TGTGCCAGCAGTCCTGGAACTAGCGGCGACACAGATACGCAGTATTTT CASSPGTSGDTDTQYF
TRBJ1-4 NA NA TRBV5-3 TGTGCCAGAAGCCCCGGGTGGGAGGGGGAAAAACTGTTTTTT CARSPGWEGEKLFF
TRBJ1-3 TRBD1 once TRBV7-6 TGTGCCAGCAGCTTGGGACAGTCGGGATACACCATATATTTT CASSLGQSGYTIYF
TRBJ1-2 TRBD1 few TRBV7-2 TGTGCCAGCAGCCCTATGGGACAGTCCGAAGGCTACACCTTC CASSPMGQSEGYTF
TRBJ2-4 NA NA TRBV21-1 TGTGCCAGCGGTTTTGGACTACCGGGCATTCAGTACTTC CASGFGLPGIQYF
TRBJ2-1 TRBD2 once TRBV15 TGTGCCACCAGCCTCAGGGGTCGACTAGCGGAAGTCTACAATGAGCAGTTCTTC CATSLRGRLAEVYNEQFF
TRBJ1-1 NA NA TRBV19 TGTGCCAGTAGTAAGGGATTACCCTCGGGGGCTTTCTTT CASSKGLPSGAFF
TRBJ1-4 NA NA TRBV7-9 TGTGCCAGCAGTGCAACAGGGAATGAAAAACTGTTTTTT CASSATGNEKLFF
TRBJ2-5 NA NA TRBV5-6 TGTGCCAGCAGCTTCTTCGAGACCCAGTACTTC CASSFFETQYF
TRBJ1-3 TRBD1 NA TRBV18 TGTGCCAGCTCACTCCGACAGGGGGCGCAAGGAAACACCATATATTTT CASSLRQGAQGNTIYF
TRBJ1-1 TRBD1 NA TRBV4-3 TGCGCCAGCCGACAGGGGGCCGGCGGGAATGAAGCTTTCTTT CASRQGAGGNEAFF
TRBJ2-5 NA NA TRBV30 TGTGCCTGGAGTGTACACGGGAAAGAGACCCAGTACTTC CAWSVHGKETQYF
TRBJ2-2 NA NA TRBV18 TGTGCCAGCTCAGTAAGCGGTACCGGGGAGCTGTTTTTT CASSVSGTGELFF
TRBJ2-2 TRBD2 once TRBV9 TGTGCCAGCAGCCGGACTAGCGGGGGGGCCGTCGGGGAGCTGTTTTTT CASSRTSGGAVGELFF
TRBJ2-3 TRBD2 once TRBV18 TGTGCCAGCTCACCACCGTCAGCGGGGTGGGATACGCAGTATTTT CASSPPSAGWDTQYF
TRBJ1-2 NA NA TRBV2 TGTGCCAGCAGTGAGGGAGGTGGCTACACCTTC CASSEGGGYTF
TRBJ2-7 TRBD2 NA TRBV7-6 TGTGCCAGCAGCAAACTCCCGGGACTAGCCTACGAGCAGTACTTC CASSKLPGLAYEQYF
TRBJ1-5 TRBD1 NA TRBV28 TGTGCCAGCATCAAGGGGGGGACAGGGGCGGACAATCAGCCCCAGCATTTT CASIKGGTGADNQPQHF
TRBJ1-2 NA NA TRBV6-1 TGTGCCAGCAGTGAAAATAGGAGCGGCTACACCTTC CASSENRSGYTF
TRBJ1-2 TRBD1 NA TRBV29-1 TGCAGCGTTTACGGACAGGACTATGGCTACACCTTC CSVYGQDYGYTF
TRBJ1-1 NA NA TRBV13 TGTGCCAGCAGCCCTCAGGCTCAGAACACTGAAGCTTTCTTT CASSPQAQNTEAFF